Listed here are 3 T cell receptor beta chains from one sample, sequenced in a study of molecular identifiers for immune sequencing clone quantification (dated by TCRdb to 2017 to 2018). Libraries were built with PCR. TCRdb shows the sequencer as NextSeq 500. The public reads were run again by TCRdb, first through fastp at Q25 and then through MiXCR, and only productive beta chains were kept. Identical CDR3 protein sequences are pooled into one entry, listed with their most common genes and DNA. This sample lists roughly 320,000 distinct CDR3 sequences; about 22% were detected once. The ten largest clones take up 0.74% of the sample. The source material was naive CD8+ T cells from blood, with Jurkat cell RNA spiked in. The sample's cell subset or site, from its label and the paper: FACS-sorted CD8+CD4-CCR7+CD45RA+ naive T cells. The receptors shown here come from a human donor in good health. Some libraries in this study had Jurkat cell RNA spiked in.

The chain joins TRBV7-9 to TRBJ2-5; 14 bases line up with TRBD2. Trimming removed 4 bases from V and 0 bases from J; junction bases left unmatched: 10. The CDR3 sequence is 19 residues long. CDR1 and CDR2 from the germline V gene are SEHNR and FQNEAQ (reference sequence). The DNA for the CDR3 is TGTGCCAGCAGCTCCCAACCGGGACTAGCGGGGGCCTACCAAGAGACCCAGTACTTC. Protein sequence: CASSSQPGLAGAYQETQYF.

There are a few counts of this clonotype. The chain is built from TRBV7-9 and TRBJ2-7; D possibly matches TRBD1 or TRBD2 (5 bases each). Between the trimmed V and J ends, which lost 2 bases and 3 bases, there was a span of 11 bases. From germline, CDR1 is SEHNR and CDR2 FQNEAQ (reference sequence). The CDR3 covers 14 residues. The CDR3: CASSLRDGLYEQYF. CDR3 in DNA: TGTGCCAGCAGCTTAAGGGACGGACTCTACGAGCAGTACTTC.

The V gene is TRBV29-1, the J gene TRBJ2-7; TRBD2 agrees at 7 bases. Looked up from germline, CDR1 is SQVTM and CDR2 is ANQGSEA. J was trimmed by 3 bases and V by 5 bases; bases with no gene match: 4. The CDR3 covers 12 residues. DNA of the CDR3: TGCAGCGTTAAAGCGGGAAACTACGAGCAGTACTTC. Translating gives CSVKAGNYEQYF.